This TCR beta chain was recorded in a study of T cells in localized non-small cell lung cancer (dated by TCRdb to 2018 to 2020). Background for the entire study: The study examined T cell repertoires in approximately 240 patients with early-stage NSCLC and compared tumors with uninvolved tumor-adjacent lungs. Of the NSCLC patients, approximately 130 were male and some 97 were female, and the mean age was approximately 69 years. The cohort was made up of 236 treatment-naive NSCLC patients whose localized lung tumors had been resected.

TCR beta CDR3 regions were sequenced from DNA using the immunoSEQ Assay. The source study handled its data this way. To compute T cell density, TCR beta template counts were normalized to usable DNA, which was estimated by amplifying housekeeping genes. The preseqR package was used to estimate richness by extrapolating to 400,000 templates for PBMC samples and to 120,000 templates for tissue samples. Clonality was calculated as one minus Pielou's evenness. Tissue-enriched TCRs were identified through differential abundance testing performed on productive amino-acid clonotypes, with a minimum total count of 5 and an alpha of 0.1. The Jaccard Index and the Morisita Overlap Index were used to quantify repertoire overlap between compartments. GLIPH grouped TCR beta CDR3s together with public tetramer-defined viral CDR3s, and a viral motif had to include at least three viral sequences and also show V-gene enrichment. Entries here come from immuneACCESS through TCRdb and include only in-frame sequences with V and J called. Some clones fail to appear in such tables; in the studies checked, an unresolved V gene covers under half of the shortfall, and the cause of the remainder is unknown. For V, J and clone size, that table is used; D and trimming come from the DNA. The sample profile shows 55,000 to 65,000 clones; 80% to 95% of them were found once. In total, the top ten clones hold 20% of the sample.

Summary of the overall study and its limitations: Multi-region tumor sequencing was not performed, so intratumor heterogeneity could not be excluded. Higher blood T cell density associated with longer overall survival, while higher adjacent-lung clonality associated with shorter survival. Of the top 100 tumor clones, a median of approximately 60 were detected in paired uninvolved adjacent lung; under 35 were also among that lung's top 100. Uninvolved tumor-adjacent lung showed the highest T cell clonality, higher than tumor, which suggests more focused antigenic responses in the uninvolved tumor-adjacent lung. Since the design was exploratory, TCR variables were selected using unadjusted p-values with no false-discovery rate correction.

On this clone itself: Its cognate antigen has yet to be identified. No much larger clonotype is one base removed from it; base qualities were not supplied.

At diagnosis, tumor, uninvolved tumor-adjacent lung and peripheral blood were collected and then preserved as a mix of FFPE and fresh-frozen material. Blood samples were analyzed as peripheral blood mononuclear cells for TCR repertoire profiling. Looking up the germline V gene yields CDR1 MGHDK and CDR2 SYGVNS. Spanning cysteine to phenylalanine, the CDR3 consists of 11 amino acids. The read is trimmed to its CDR3 DNA, 33 bases read in frame from base 1. A distance of 6 bases separates the germline ends of V and J, which lose 4 bases and 7 bases respectively. This sample comprised peripheral blood, obtained before any cancer treatment. The clonotype originates from a man aged 40-75 years with stage I lung adenocarcinoma. The chain was built from TRBV25-1 and TRBJ2-3, with the identity of the D gene unclear. The CDR3 reads CASSVWYTQYF. In nucleotide form, the sequence is TGTGCCAGCAGTGTATGGTATACGCAGTATTTT.